This T cell receptor beta chain was found in a study of T cell responses to AZD1222 COVID-19 vaccine. A remark on this clone: Its antigen remains unidentified.

The table came from immunoSEQ multiplex PCR; TCRdb's copy has only in-frame clones and leaves some out. The table lists about 180,000 clones, approximately 92% of them singletons. CDR1 is KGHSH and CDR2 is LQKENI in the germline V gene. This CDR3 region has 14 residues. Losses at the gene ends were 2 bases for V and 6 bases for J; bases not matched to a gene: 5. Findings of the study overall: Among spike-specific TCRs, nearly half reportedly target unmutated variant regions. Females made up more of the donors, who were largely white British, and clonal diversity may have come out too low. Spike-specific TCR breadth and depth grew following two AZD1222 doses.

Sequenced here: peripheral blood, sampled 28 days after the second dose of the MenACWY control vaccine. The source is an adult who received the MenACWY meningococcal vaccine as a control. The V call is TRBV18, the J call TRBJ1-2, with 8 bases lining up with TRBD1. CDR3 nucleotide sequence: TGTGCCAGCTCACCAAAGGGGGACAGGCATGGCTACACCTTC. It is translated as CASSPKGDRHGYTF. Based on the CDR3 plus reference TRBV18 and TRBJ1-2, the full variable domain is NAGVMQNPRHLVRRRGQEARLRCSPMKGHSHVYWYRQLPEEGLKFMVYLQKENIIDESGMPKERFSAEFPKEGPSILRIQQVVRGDSAAYFCASSPKGDRHGYTFGSGTRLTVV.